One sample yielded the 13 T cell receptor beta chains listed below, sequenced in a study of monozygotic twins with cystic fibrosis. Assay used: immunoSEQ multiplex PCR; TCRdb lists only in-frame clones, some missing. The sample has some 26,000 clones, 80% to 95% seen once. The sample consisted of blood. All receptors come from a girl aged 2-10 years with cystic fibrosis.

This chain uses TRBV14 with TRBJ1-3; D uncertain. The CDR3 consists of 14 residues. CDR1 is SGHDN, CDR2 FVKESK, per germline. Trimming removed 1 base from V and 4 bases from J, with 8 bases in between. CDR3: CASSQAHTGNTIYF. DNA of the CDR3: TGTGCCAGCAGCCAAGCGCACACGGGAAACACCATATATTTT.

The chain carries TRBV27 and TRBJ1-1; a possible D gene is TRBD1 (5 bases). CDR3 length: 15 residues. Germline V gene data show CDR1 as MNHEY and CDR2 as SMNVEV (reference sequence). Trimming removed 6 bases at V and 5 bases at J, with 19 bases between. The CDR3 DNA reads TGTGCCAGCAGACCCCTCGGCAGGGCGACAACTGAAGCTTTCTTT. Translating gives CASRPLGRATTEAFF.

This chain uses TRBV4-1 with TRBJ2-3; D is perhaps TRBD2 (6 bases). The ends were cut back, 1 base at V and 0 bases at J, with 11 bases in the middle. Germline CDR1 is MGHRA and CDR2 is YSYEKL. The CDR3 covers 16 residues. CDR3 loop: CASSQGIAASTDTQYF. As DNA, the CDR3 is TGCGCCAGCAGCCAAGGAATAGCGGCTAGCACAGATACGCAGTATTTT.

This rearrangement joins TRBV7-8 to TRBJ1-5, with unresolved D. Trimming removed 0 bases at V and 6 bases at J, with 3 bases between. CDR1 is SGHVS and CDR2 is FQNEAQ in the germline V gene. The CDR3 contains 12 residues. Here the CDR3 reads CASSLAAQPQHF. The CDR3 DNA reads TGTGCCAGCAGCTTAGCCGCTCAGCCCCAGCATTTT.

The chain couples TRBV6-5 to TRBJ1-1, with D possibly being TRBD1 (5 bases). CDR1 is MNHEY, CDR2 SVGAGI, per germline. The CDR3 consists of 12 residues. V lost 8 bases and J lost 7, with 14 bases in between. CDR3 in DNA: TGTGCCAGCGTTGGTGACAGCCTTGAAGCTTTCTTT. It translates to CASVGDSLEAFF.

This clone was recorded once. The chain carries TRBV27 and TRBJ1-1; perhaps TRBD1 as D (6 bases). V lost 4 bases to trimming and J lost 0 bases, with 12 bases between them. The CDR3 runs to 15 residues. CDR1 and CDR2 (germline): MNHEY, SMNVEV (reference sequence). As DNA, the CDR3 is TGTGCCAGCAGTTGGGCGGGGGGGCTGAACACTGAAGCTTTCTTT. It encodes CASSWAGGLNTEAFF.

The chain is built from TRBV4-2 and TRBJ2-3; TRBD2 agrees at 7 bases. The trim removed 0 bases at V and 1 base at J, leaving 4 bases unmatched. The CDR3 totals 16 residues. Germline V gene lookup returns CDR1 LGHNA and CDR2 YNFKEQ. CDR3 nucleotides: TGTGCCAGCAGCCAAGATCTTGGGGGGGGCACAGATACGCAGTATTTT. Residues: CASSQDLGGGTDTQYF.

The chain's CDR3 is CASSLGGLNTEAFF. The CDR3 DNA is TGTGCCAGCAGCTTGGGGGGCCTGAACACTGAAGCTTTCTTT. This chain links TRBV5-4 with TRBJ1-1, with D possibly being TRBD1 (5 bases). Trimming removed 0 bases at V and 0 bases at J, with 6 bases between. The CDR3 consists of 14 residues. CDR1 and CDR2 (germline): SGHNT, YYREEE (reference sequence).

The chain links TRBV10-2 to TRBJ1-6, with TRBD1 as a possible D gene (6 bases). Germline V gene data show CDR1 as WSHSY and CDR2 as SAAADI. Trimming pared 8 bases from V and 7 bases from J, leaving 12 bases between. This CDR3 is built from 13 residues. The DNA of the CDR3 is TGCGCCAGCGGAGGACAGAAAAATTCACCCCTCCACTTT. Protein sequence: CASGGQKNSPLHF.

The J gene is TRBJ2-7, the V gene TRBV9, with a possible D match to TRBD1 (7 bases). In germline, CDR1 is SGDLS, CDR2 YYNGEE. CDR3 length equals 16 residues. The germline V and J ends were trimmed by 4 bases and 10 bases, with 27 bases remaining between them. CDR3 bases: TGTGCCAGCAGCCCCTCCGGGGGAGGACAGGACTTTGGTCAGTACTTC. Residues: CASSPSGGGQDFGQYF.

This clone was seen a single time. The chain is built from TRBV4-3 and TRBJ1-1; D not resolved. The CDR3 contains 15 residues. Per the germline V gene, CDR1 is LGHNA and CDR2 is YSLEER. V was clipped by 0 bases and J by 0 bases, with 8 bases between them. The DNA for the CDR3 is TGCGCCAGCAGCCAAGAGAGGCTAATGAACACTGAAGCTTTCTTT. It is translated as CASSQERLMNTEAFF.

The chain has TRBV5-1 and TRBJ2-5, with D tentatively TRBD2 (5 bases). The CDR3 consists of 14 residues. Germline lookup yields CDR1 SGHRS and CDR2 YFSETQ. Trimming took 2 bases from V and 5 from J, leaving 13 bases between them. The CDR3 here is CASSFSPRGETQYF. The CDR3 DNA reads as TGCGCCAGCAGCTTTTCCCCCCGCGGGGAGACCCAGTACTTC.

This clone was recorded only once. This chain uses TRBV7-8 with TRBJ1-5, with 9 positions matching TRBD1. Looked up from germline, CDR1 is SGHVS and CDR2 is FQNEAQ. J gave up 5 bases and V 4 bases, and 3 bases lay outside the gene matches. The CDR3 sequence is 14 residues long. This chain's CDR3 is CASSSDRGDQPQHF. In nucleotides, the CDR3 is TGTGCCAGCAGCTCGGACAGGGGCGATCAGCCCCAGCATTTT. The complete variable domain, with remaining parts taken from reference TRBV7-8 and TRBJ1-5, reads GAGVSQSPRYKVAKRGQDVALRCDPISGHVSLFWYQQALGQGPEFLTYFQNEAQLDKSGLPSDRFFAERPEGSVSTLKIQRTQQEDSAVYLCASSSDRGDQPQHFGDGTRLSIL.